Presented here are 13 T cell receptor beta chains from one specimen sequenced in a study of blood T cell repertoires in COVID-19 (dated by TCRdb to 2020 to 2021). Library prep was done by the immunoSEQ multiplex PCR assay. Entries here come from immuneACCESS through TCRdb and include only in-frame sequences with V and J called. Some clones fail to appear in such tables; in the studies checked, an unresolved V gene covers under half of the shortfall, and the cause of the remainder is unknown. Here the sample has 300,000 to 450,000 clones; around 87% occur a single time. Jointly, the top ten make up around 2.9% of the sample. The sample taken for sequencing was peripheral blood. These TCRs come from a human donor in a cohort sampled during active COVID-19.

V is TRBV28 and J is TRBJ1-2; no firm D call. CDR1 MDHEN and CDR2 SYDVKM come from the germline V gene. CDR3 length: 14 amino acids. With 5 bases removed from V and 5 bases from J, the gap between germline ends came to 15 bases. The CDR3 region is CASSPPERAYGYTF. DNA for the CDR3: TGTGCCAGCAGTCCCCCCGAGAGGGCTTATGGCTACACCTTC.

The chain joins TRBV6-5 to TRBJ1-1; perhaps TRBD1 as D (5 bases). Germline V lookup: CDR1 MNHEY, CDR2 SVGAGI. This CDR3 comprises 15 residues. V was trimmed by 7 bases and J by 3 bases, leaving 18 bases between them. CDR3 sequence: CASTPGGVAYTEAFF. The CDR3 DNA reads TGTGCCAGCACCCCCGGGGGTGTCGCGTACACTGAAGCTTTCTTT.

This clone was picked up one time. This sequence joins TRBV6-1 and TRBJ2-7; 8 bases line up with TRBD2. The CDR3 consists of 14 residues. After removal of 4 bases from V and 2 bases from J, the junction contained 4 bases not matched to a gene. The germline V gene has CDR1 MNHNS and CDR2 SASEGT. The CDR3 DNA reads as TGTGCCAGCAGTGGGACTAGCCCCGCCTACGAGCAGTACTTC. This translates into CASSGTSPAYEQYF.

V gene TRBV9 combines with J gene TRBJ2-2; 7 bases agree with TRBD1. J gave up 1 base and V 4 bases, and 4 bases lay outside the gene matches. The CDR3 extends over 15 amino acids. Germline-derived CDR1 and CDR2 are SGDLS and YYNGEE. This CDR3 reads CASSSRTGNTGELFF. CDR3 DNA: TGTGCCAGCAGCTCTCGGACAGGGAACACCGGGGAGCTGTTTTTT.

This clone was counted at least ten times. The sample carries other DNA sequences with the same CDR3. The chain recombines TRBV18 with TRBJ1-1; no firm D call. V was trimmed by 0 bases and J by 1 base, leaving 6 bases between them. The CDR3 is 14 amino acids. Germline CDR1 is KGHSH and CDR2 is LQKENI. The CDR3 protein is CASSPPSTNTEAFF. CDR3 in DNA: TGTGCCAGCTCACCACCCTCTACGAACACTGAAGCTTTCTTT.

This chain uses TRBV3-1 (or the pseudogene TRBV3-2) with TRBJ1-3; D is unresolved. V was pared by 2 bases and J by 4 bases, with 12 bases between. Looked up from germline, CDR1 is LGHDT and CDR2 is YNNKEL (reference sequence). This CDR3 is built from 15 residues. In DNA form, the CDR3 reads TGTGCCAGCAGCCAATTCGGGTCACACGGAAACACCATATATTTT. This translates into CASSQFGSHGNTIYF.

The gene calls are TRBV19 and TRBJ2-3; 7 bases line up with TRBD1. Trimming took 4 bases from V and 0 from J; bases not matched to a gene: 7. Germline V gives CDR1 LNHDA, CDR2 SQIVND (reference sequence). CDR3 length equals 16 residues. The CDR3 DNA follows: TGTGCCAGTAGTACCTTACAGGGGTATAGCACAGATACGCAGTATTTT. This gives the protein CASSTLQGYSTDTQYF.

The chain has TRBV24-1 and TRBJ1-1, with TRBD1 identical over 9 bases. Germline V gene data show CDR1 as KGHDR and CDR2 as SFDVKD. V lost 3 bases and J lost 11; bases outside the gene matches: 3. The CDR3 is 12 residues long. CDR3 in DNA: TGTGCCACCAGTGATGGACAGGGGACCGCTTTCTTT. It yields the protein CATSDGQGTAFF.

This chain joins TRBV7-9 and TRBJ2-2, with 7 bases fitting TRBD1. Germline V lookup: CDR1 SEHNR, CDR2 FQNEAQ (reference sequence). The CDR3 has 14 residues. The trim removed 7 bases at V and 1 base at J, leaving 3 bases unmatched. Written as DNA, the CDR3 is TGTGCCAGCACACGGACAGGGAACACCGGGGAGCTGTTTTTT. This translates into CASTRTGNTGELFF.

V is TRBV30 and J is TRBJ1-1, with D uncertain. CDR1 and CDR2 from the germline V gene are GTSNPN and SVGIG (reference sequence). The CDR3 length is 13 residues. Trimming stripped 4 bases from V and 5 bases from J, with 14 bases between. CDR3 protein: CAWNIEAGTEAFF. CDR3 in DNA: TGTGCCTGGAACATAGAGGCCGGGACTGAAGCTTTCTTT. Together with reference TRBV30 and TRBJ1-1, the CDR3 gives the full variable domain: SQTIHQWPATLVQPVGSPLSLECTVEGTSNPNLYWYRQAAGRGLQLLFYSVGIGQISSEVPQNLSASRPQDRQFILSSKKLLLSDSGFYLCAWNIEAGTEAFFGQGTRLTVV.

The chain joins TRBV5-4 to TRBJ2-7; weak D call: TRBD1 (6 bases). CDR1 is SGHNT and CDR2 is YYREEE in the germline V gene (reference sequence). CDR3 length: 15 residues. V dropped 4 bases and J dropped 0 bases, with 14 bases sitting between them. The CDR3 DNA reads as TGTGCCAGCAGCCCCGACAGGCTCCCCTCCTACGAGCAGTACTTC. This sequence encodes CASSPDRLPSYEQYF.

The rearrangement links TRBV4-1 to TRBJ1-4; 7 nucleotides align to TRBD1. The germline gives CDR1 MGHRA, CDR2 YSYEKL. V shed 3 bases and J 7 bases; nucleotides not matched to a gene: 5. The CDR3 has 14 residues. The CDR3 DNA is TGCGCCAGCAGCCAGACAGGGTTGTCTGAAAAACTGTTTTTT. Its translation: CASSQTGLSEKLFF.

The rearrangement links TRBV7-2 to TRBJ2-1; 9 nucleotides align to TRBD2. Germline-derived CDR1 and CDR2 are SGHTA and FQGNSA. The CDR3 is made up of 15 amino acids. V shed 1 base, J shed 7 bases, and the junction held 5 bases outside the gene matches. The CDR3 bases are TGTGCCAGCAGCTTAGGCGGGGGGGCCAATAATGAGCAGTTCTTC. Its translation: CASSLGGGANNEQFF.